These T cell receptor beta chains were read from a single sample in a study of cytomegalovirus exposure and HLA in healthy donors. The repertoire was sequenced with immunoSEQ multiplex PCR; TCRdb's copy has only in-frame clones and lacks some. The repertoire has 150,000 to 200,000 clones, approximately 86% of them found once; the top ten carry about 2.3%. The sequencing input was PBMCs. Receptors originate from a man aged 30-40 years in good health and CMV-seropositive. Each CDR3 is given with its conserved first and last residue. D genes are given only for firm matches. The listing skips clone size in some rows; elsewhere it reads once, few, many or a size class.

>15|TRBJ1-1|few|TRBV4-1|TRBD1
TGCGCCAGCAGCCTTTCGGGACAGGCTGGGGCTGAAGCTTTCTTT
CASSLSGQAGAEAFF
>17|TRBJ2-2|medium-sized|TRBV9|.
TGTGCCAGCAGCGTACAAAGACAGAAGACAAACACCGGGGAGCTGTTTTTT
CASSVQRQKTNTGELFF
>15|TRBJ2-1|.|TRBV19|TRBD2
TGTGCCAGTACCCTGACTAGCGGGGCATACAATGAGCAGTTCTTC
CASTLTSGAYNEQFF
>14|TRBJ1-4|.|TRBV7-2|.
TGTGCCAGCAGCCCTAATTCCGGCAGGGAAAAACTGTTTTTT
CASSPNSGREKLFF
>12|TRBJ1-1|.|TRBV25-1|.
TGTGCCAGCCTCTTTGGAGGGGAGCAAGCTTTCTTT
CASLFGGEQAFF
>14|TRBJ2-1|few|TRBV19|TRBD2
TGTGCCAGTAGTGGCCCTAGGGAGGGGAATGAGCAGTTCTTC
CASSGPREGNEQFF
>17|TRBJ2-1|.|TRBV13|TRBD2
TGTGCCAGCAGTCACTTCGGTCTAGCGGGGGGACGGGCTGAGCAGTTCTTC
CASSHFGLAGGRAEQFF
>13|TRBJ1-2|.|TRBV9|.
TGTGCCAGCAGCCCCAGTATAAATGTAGGCTACACCTTC
CASSPSINVGYTF
>14|TRBJ1-1|many|TRBV5-6|.
TGTGCCAGCAGCTTGATCCCCCTGACAGATGAAGCTTTCTTT
CASSLIPLTDEAFF
>18|TRBJ1-2|.|TRBV25-1|TRBD1
TGTGCCAGCAGTGGCGACGAAAGGACAGGGCGAACTAACTATGGCTACACCTTC
CASSGDERTGRTNYGYTF
>14|TRBJ2-2|.|TRBV7-8|TRBD2
TGTGCCAGCCGCCGGCCCGCGGGGGCCGGGGAGCTGTTTTTT
CASRRPAGAGELFF
>16|TRBJ2-7|.|TRBV5-5|TRBD1
TGTGCCAGCAGCCACCTGACAGGGGACCTCTCCTACGAGCAGTACTTC
CASSHLTGDLSYEQYF
>15|TRBJ2-7|.|TRBV19|TRBD2
TGTGCCAGTAGTATTCCGAGGGGAGGGTCCTACGAGCAGTACTTC
CASSIPRGGSYEQYF
>16|TRBJ2-1|.|TRBV4-1|TRBD2
TGCGCCAGCAGCCAAGTCGTGACTAGCGGGGCCAATGAGCAGTTCTTC
CASSQVVTSGANEQFF
>15|TRBJ2-6|.|TRBV28|.
TGTGCCAGCAGTTCCCTACAGTCTGGGGCCAACGTCCTGACTTTC
CASSSLQSGANVLTF
>16|TRBJ2-2|.|TRBV9|TRBD2
TGTGCCAGCAGCGTCCCGGGAGGAGGGTCCACCGGGGAGCTGTTTTTT
CASSVPGGGSTGELFF
>14|TRBJ1-3|.|TRBV7-8|TRBD1
TGTGCCAGCAGCTCCGACAGGGCTGGAAACACCATATATTTT
CASSSDRAGNTIYF
>14|TRBJ1-2|.|TRBV5-6|.
TGTGCCAGCAGCTTGGTACAGGCTAACTATGGCTACACCTTC
CASSLVQANYGYTF
>16|TRBJ1-6|.|TRBV5-6|TRBD1
TGTGCCAGCACCTTCATAGTTGGACAGGGGAATTCACCCCTCCACTTT
CASTFIVGQGNSPLHF
>13|TRBJ1-2|.|TRBV10-1|TRBD1
TGCGCCAGCAGCACGGACAGGGCAGGAGGCTACACCTTC
CASSTDRAGGYTF
>15|TRBJ2-1|once|TRBV7-8|.
TGTGCCAGCAGCTTAGTGCAGGTGGATTACAATGAGCAGTTCTTC
CASSLVQVDYNEQFF
>13|TRBJ2-1|.|TRBV7-2|TRBD2
TGTGCCAGCAGCCTTAGCGGGGTCAATGAGCAGTTCTTC
CASSLSGVNEQFF
>15|TRBJ1-6|.|TRBV11-1|TRBD1
TGTGCCAGCAGCCATACAGGGGGCGAGAATTCACCCCTCCACTTT
CASSHTGGENSPLHF
>16|TRBJ2-7|.|TRBV5-1|TRBD1
TGCGCCAGCAGCTTGCCACTGGACAGGCAAGTCTACGAGCAGTACTTC
CASSLPLDRQVYEQYF
>14|TRBJ1-1|few|TRBV9|.
TGTGCCAGCAGCGGGGAGGGGCGGAACACTGAAGCTTTCTTT
CASSGEGRNTEAFF
>14|TRBJ2-2|.|TRBV9|.
TGTGCCAGCAGCGTAGTTGCAGGGGCCGGGGAGCTGTTTTTT
CASSVVAGAGELFF
>13|TRBJ1-5|.|TRBV5-1|.
TGCGCCAGCAGCTCCACCGGTGGTCAGCCCCAGCATTTT
CASSSTGGQPQHF
>18|TRBJ1-2|.|TRBV19|TRBD1
TGTGCCAGTCGCTTAGGTTTCGACAGGGAACTAAGCAACTATGGCTACACCTTC
CASRLGFDRELSNYGYTF
>15|TRBJ2-2|.|TRBV6-5|.
TGTGCCAGCACCCCTTGGACAGCAAACACCGGGGAGCTGTTTTTT
CASTPWTANTGELFF
>15|TRBJ1-3|.|TRBV6-5|.
TGTGCCAGCAGGACGAGGGGGGGGCTCGGAAACACCATATATTTT
CASRTRGGLGNTIYF
>14|TRBJ2-7|.|TRBV6-1|TRBD2
TGTGCCAGCATCCTTCTAGCGGGGGGGCGCGAGCAGTACTTC
CASILLAGGREQYF
>14|TRBJ2-7|.|TRBV4-1|.
TGCGCCAGCAGCCAAGGACGGGTCTCCTACGAGCAGTACTTC
CASSQGRVSYEQYF
>15|TRBJ2-5|.|TRBV7-9|TRBD2
TGTGCCAGCAGCAGACCGGGACTAGTTCAAGAGACCCAGTACTTC
CASSRPGLVQETQYF
>15|TRBJ1-2|.|TRBV7-6|TRBD1
TGTGCCAGCAGCTTAGGGAAGGGGGCGAACTATGGCTACACCTTC
CASSLGKGANYGYTF
>15|TRBJ2-2|.|TRBV6-1|.
TGTGCCAGCAGTGAAGCGCAAGAGTTCACCGGGGAGCTGTTTTTT
CASSEAQEFTGELFF
>12|TRBJ2-7|.|TRBV13|.
TGTGCCAGCAGTCGCGCAGGATCCGAGCAGTACTTC
CASSRAGSEQYF
>17|TRBJ2-2|.|TRBV11-2|.
TGTGCCAGCAGCCCGGGTTGGGGGACAAGACTCACCGGGGAGCTGTTTTTT
CASSPGWGTRLTGELFF
>15|TRBJ2-3|few|TRBV5-1|.
TGCGCCAGCAGCTTGGAAGGACAGAGCACAGATACGCAGTATTTT
CASSLEGQSTDTQYF
>15|TRBJ2-6|.|TRBV18|.
TGTGCCAGCTCACGCCAGGGTCCCGGGGCCAACGTCCTGACTTTC
CASSRQGPGANVLTF
>15|TRBJ2-3|.|TRBV2|.
TGTGCCAGCAGTCTCAGGGGAACTAGCACAGATACGCAGTATTTT
CASSLRGTSTDTQYF
>18|TRBJ2-3|.|TRBV5-1|TRBD2
TGCGCCAGCAGCTCGGGACTAGCGGGGGAACTTCTGTCAGATACGCAGTATTTT
CASSSGLAGELLSDTQYF
>17|TRBJ1-2|.|TRBV9|.
TGTGCCAGCAGCCCCCTTGGTACTGCACAGGGTTACTATGGCTACACCTTC
CASSPLGTAQGYYGYTF
>15|TRBJ1-5|few|TRBV6-5|.
TGTGCCAGCAGCCCTTATGGGCAGGGTGAGCAGCCCCAGCATTTT
CASSPYGQGEQPQHF
>16|TRBJ1-2|once|TRBV4-3|.
TGCGCCAGCAGCCCGTCCCCCAGCAGGGGACATGATGGCTACACCTTC
CASSPSPSRGHDGYTF
>16|TRBJ2-7|.|TRBV11-2|.
TGTGCCAGCAGCTCCCCCCCGAGGACAGCTGACTACGAGCAGTACTTC
CASSSPPRTADYEQYF
>14|TRBJ1-5|.|TRBV25-1|.
TGTGCCAGCAGTGAATCGATAACAGGGAAACCCCAGCATTTT
CASSESITGKPQHF
>12|TRBJ2-5|.|TRBV7-9|TRBD2
TGTGCCAGCGCCACGGGGGGGGAGACCCAGTACTTC
CASATGGETQYF
>16|TRBJ1-4|.|TRBV27|TRBD1
TGTGCCAGCAGTTTACGGTTCCTTGGGACAGCAGAAAAACTGTTTTTT
CASSLRFLGTAEKLFF